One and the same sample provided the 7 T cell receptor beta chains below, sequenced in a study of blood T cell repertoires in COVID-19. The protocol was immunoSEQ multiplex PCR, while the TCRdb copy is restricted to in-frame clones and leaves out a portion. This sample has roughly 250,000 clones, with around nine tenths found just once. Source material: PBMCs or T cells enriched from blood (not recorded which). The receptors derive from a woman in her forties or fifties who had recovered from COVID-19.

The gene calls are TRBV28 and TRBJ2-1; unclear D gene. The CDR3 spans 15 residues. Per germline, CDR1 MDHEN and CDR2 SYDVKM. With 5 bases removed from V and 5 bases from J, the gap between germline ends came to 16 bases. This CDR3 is CASSPPTHTNNEQFF. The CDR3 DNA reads TGTGCCAGCAGTCCACCCACGCACACCAACAATGAGCAGTTCTTC.

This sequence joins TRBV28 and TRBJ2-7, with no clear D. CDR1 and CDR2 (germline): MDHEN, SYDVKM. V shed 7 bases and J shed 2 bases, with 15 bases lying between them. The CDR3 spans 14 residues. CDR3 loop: CASNPGPNPYEQYF. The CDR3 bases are TGTGCCAGCAACCCGGGTCCAAACCCCTACGAGCAGTACTTC.

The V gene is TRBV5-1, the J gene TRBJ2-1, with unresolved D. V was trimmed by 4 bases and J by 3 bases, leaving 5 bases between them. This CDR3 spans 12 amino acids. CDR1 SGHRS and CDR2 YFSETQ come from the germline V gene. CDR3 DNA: TGCGCCAGCAGCCTTTACTACAATGAGCAGTTCTTC. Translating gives CASSLYYNEQFF.

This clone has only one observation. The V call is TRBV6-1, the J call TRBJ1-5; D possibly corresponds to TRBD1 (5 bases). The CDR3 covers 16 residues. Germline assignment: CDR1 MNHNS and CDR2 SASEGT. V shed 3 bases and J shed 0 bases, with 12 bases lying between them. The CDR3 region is CASSDRQTYSNQPQHF. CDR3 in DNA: TGTGCCAGCAGTGACCGACAGACCTATAGCAATCAGCCCCAGCATTTT.

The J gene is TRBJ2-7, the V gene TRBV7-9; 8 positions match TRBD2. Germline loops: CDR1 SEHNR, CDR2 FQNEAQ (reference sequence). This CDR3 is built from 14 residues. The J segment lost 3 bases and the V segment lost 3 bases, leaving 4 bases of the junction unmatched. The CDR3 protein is CASSFLSGSYEQYF. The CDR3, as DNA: TGTGCCAGCAGCTTTCTAAGCGGGAGCTACGAGCAGTACTTC.

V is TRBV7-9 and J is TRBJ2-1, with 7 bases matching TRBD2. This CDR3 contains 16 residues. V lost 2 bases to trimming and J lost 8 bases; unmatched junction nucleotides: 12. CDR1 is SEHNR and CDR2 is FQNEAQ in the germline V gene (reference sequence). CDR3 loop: CASSLNEAGWGDEQFF. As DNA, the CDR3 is TGTGCCAGCAGCTTAAATGAAGCGGGATGGGGCGATGAGCAGTTCTTC.

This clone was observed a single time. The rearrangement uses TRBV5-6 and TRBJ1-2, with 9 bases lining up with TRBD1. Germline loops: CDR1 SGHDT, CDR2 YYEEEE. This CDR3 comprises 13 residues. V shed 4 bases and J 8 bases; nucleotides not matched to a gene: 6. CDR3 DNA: TGTGCCAGCAGCCCGGACAGGGGTGCGGGCTACACCTTC. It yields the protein CASSPDRGAGYTF.